A selection of T cell receptor beta chains follows, all from one sample in a study of cytomegalovirus exposure and HLA in healthy donors. Assay used: immunoSEQ multiplex PCR; TCRdb lists only in-frame clones, some missing. The sample yields some 160,000 clones, about 75% seen once. The source material was PBMCs. The receptor source for this set is a woman aged 25 to 39 in good health and CMV-seronegative. Both conserved end residues are part of each CDR3. The D gene is left open where the match is weak. For some rows the clone size is stated as once, few or many, or as a class when expanded; others skip it.

cdr3_nt: TGTGCCAGCAGTGTCGACAGGGCTAGCACAGATACGCAGTATTTT
cdr3_aa: CASSVDRASTDTQYF
cdr3_length: 15
j_call: TRBJ2-3
d_call: TRBD1
v_call: TRBV2
clone_size: NA

cdr3_nt: TGCGCCAGCAGCCAGTCACAGAACACTGAAGCTTTCTTT
cdr3_aa: CASSQSQNTEAFF
cdr3_length: 13
j_call: TRBJ1-1
d_call: NA
v_call: TRBV4-1
clone_size: NA

cdr3_nt: TGTGCCAGCAGTGATGAGGGGGGGCCGGCCAAAAACATTCAGTACTTC
cdr3_aa: CASSDEGGPAKNIQYF
cdr3_length: 16
j_call: TRBJ2-4
d_call: NA
v_call: TRBV2
clone_size: few

cdr3_nt: TGTGCCAGCAGCTCATTACCAGGGTTCATCCGGTATTTT
cdr3_aa: CASSSLPGFIRYF
cdr3_length: 13
j_call: TRBJ2-3
d_call: NA
v_call: TRBV7-3
clone_size: NA

cdr3_nt: TGTGCCAGCAGAGAGACAGGCGGAGGTTCACCCCTCCACTTT
cdr3_aa: CASRETGGGSPLHF
cdr3_length: 14
j_call: TRBJ1-6
d_call: NA
v_call: TRBV27
clone_size: NA

cdr3_nt: TGTGCCAGCAGTTTAGGGCCAGGGCGGGGACAAGAGACCCAGTACTTC
cdr3_aa: CASSLGPGRGQETQYF
cdr3_length: 16
j_call: TRBJ2-5
d_call: NA
v_call: TRBV27
clone_size: NA

cdr3_nt: TGTGCCAGTAGTATGGTCGGACAGGGGTCGGCGACCCAGTACTTC
cdr3_aa: CASSMVGQGSATQYF
cdr3_length: 15
j_call: TRBJ2-5
d_call: TRBD1
v_call: TRBV19
clone_size: NA

cdr3_nt: TGTGCCAGCAGCGCACAGGTCAGCTCTGGGGCCAACGTCCTGACTTTC
cdr3_aa: CASSAQVSSGANVLTF
cdr3_length: 16
j_call: TRBJ2-6
d_call: NA
v_call: TRBV11-2
clone_size: NA

cdr3_nt: TGTGCCAGCAGCTCCTCCAAACTAGCAGATACGCAGTATTTT
cdr3_aa: CASSSSKLADTQYF
cdr3_length: 14
j_call: TRBJ2-3
d_call: NA
v_call: TRBV5-4
clone_size: once

cdr3_nt: TGTGCCAGCAGCTTGGAGGGGGCGGGGGAGACCCAGTACTTC
cdr3_aa: CASSLEGAGETQYF
cdr3_length: 14
j_call: TRBJ2-5
d_call: NA
v_call: TRBV5-4
clone_size: few

cdr3_nt: TGTGCCAGCAGCCCGGACAGGGTGAACACTGAAGCTTTCTTT
cdr3_aa: CASSPDRVNTEAFF
cdr3_length: 14
j_call: TRBJ1-1
d_call: TRBD1
v_call: TRBV5-4
clone_size: NA

cdr3_nt: TGTGCCAGCAGCCAAGATCCGGAAGGGGCGTTCTCCTACAATGAGCAGTTCTTC
cdr3_aa: CASSQDPEGAFSYNEQFF
cdr3_length: 18
j_call: TRBJ2-1
d_call: NA
v_call: TRBV4-2
clone_size: NA

cdr3_nt: TGTGCCTGGAGTGTCCCTATCGGAAACACCATATATTTT
cdr3_aa: CAWSVPIGNTIYF
cdr3_length: 13
j_call: TRBJ1-3
d_call: NA
v_call: TRBV30
clone_size: few

cdr3_nt: TGCGCCAGCAGCTTGACGGACAGGTTGAACACTGAAGCTTTCTTT
cdr3_aa: CASSLTDRLNTEAFF
cdr3_length: 15
j_call: TRBJ1-1
d_call: TRBD1
v_call: TRBV5-1
clone_size: NA

cdr3_nt: TGTGCCAGCAGTTTGACAGTGCACTCTGGAAACACCATATATTTT
cdr3_aa: CASSLTVHSGNTIYF
cdr3_length: 15
j_call: TRBJ1-3
d_call: NA
v_call: TRBV27
clone_size: NA

cdr3_nt: TGTGCCAGCAGCTTTCTAGCGGGGGGGCGTAATGAGCAGTTCTTC
cdr3_aa: CASSFLAGGRNEQFF
cdr3_length: 15
j_call: TRBJ2-1
d_call: TRBD2
v_call: TRBV7-8
clone_size: few

cdr3_nt: TGCGCCAGCAGCCAAGATACGGACAGCGCCGTTTCCCAGGCTGGCTACACCTTC
cdr3_aa: CASSQDTDSAVSQAGYTF
cdr3_length: 18
j_call: TRBJ1-2
d_call: NA
v_call: TRBV4-1
clone_size: NA

cdr3_nt: TGTGCCAGCACCGAGACAGGGGGCTCCTACGAGCAGTACTTC
cdr3_aa: CASTETGGSYEQYF
cdr3_length: 14
j_call: TRBJ2-7
d_call: TRBD1
v_call: TRBV11-2
clone_size: few

cdr3_nt: TGTGCCAGCAGCTTAGCCGGGGACAGCCTCCGAGGCTACACCTTC
cdr3_aa: CASSLAGDSLRGYTF
cdr3_length: 15
j_call: TRBJ1-2
d_call: TRBD1
v_call: TRBV11-2
clone_size: NA

cdr3_nt: TGTGCCAGCAGCTTAGGCGTTCGGGGAGACACTGAAGCTTTCTTT
cdr3_aa: CASSLGVRGDTEAFF
cdr3_length: 15
j_call: TRBJ1-1
d_call: NA
v_call: TRBV13
clone_size: NA

cdr3_nt: TGTGCCAGCAGCGTAGGGCTAGCGATCAATGAGCAGTTCTTC
cdr3_aa: CASSVGLAINEQFF
cdr3_length: 14
j_call: TRBJ2-1
d_call: NA
v_call: TRBV9
clone_size: NA

cdr3_nt: TGTGCCACCAGCAGAAGACAGGCCCAGAACACTGAAGCTTTCTTT
cdr3_aa: CATSRRQAQNTEAFF
cdr3_length: 15
j_call: TRBJ1-1
d_call: NA
v_call: TRBV15
clone_size: NA

cdr3_nt: TGTGCCAGCAGCACGAACGGGAGGGAAGAGACCCAGTACTTC
cdr3_aa: CASSTNGREETQYF
cdr3_length: 14
j_call: TRBJ2-5
d_call: TRBD2
v_call: TRBV7-3
clone_size: NA

cdr3_nt: TGTGCCAGCAGCTCCCCAGGGATGCCGTGGAAGTACTTC
cdr3_aa: CASSSPGMPWKYF
cdr3_length: 13
j_call: TRBJ2-5
d_call: NA
v_call: TRBV11-2
clone_size: NA

cdr3_nt: TGCGCCAGCAGCGGGGGGACAGACGGCCGCACTGAAGCTTTCTTT
cdr3_aa: CASSGGTDGRTEAFF
cdr3_length: 15
j_call: TRBJ1-1
d_call: TRBD1
v_call: TRBV5-1
clone_size: NA